Presented here are 30 T cell receptor beta chains from one specimen sequenced in a study of metastatic and nonmetastatic thyroid tumors. Nobody among the patients had been given any treatment before thyroid surgery. TCRdb re-called clones via MiXCR from the PCR reads. The sample comprises some 45,000 clones, roughly 15% of which are singletons, and 20% to 25% rests with the top ten. The sequenced sample consisted of blood. The receptors shown here come from a female donor with papillary thyroid cancer or a benign thyroid nodule (not recorded which). Some clones in this sample may be carry-over from other donors' samples.

In its sample, this clone was seen a few times. The junction departs from the called germline gene at one end, perhaps through a read error. V usage is TRBV5-1 and J usage is TRBJ2-7; no clear D gene. Germline CDR1 and CDR2: SGHRS and YFSETQ. CDR3 length: 14 residues. CDR3: CASSLEFRNYEQYF. CDR3 bases: TGTGCCAGCAGCTTGGAATTCAGAAACTACGAGCAGTACTTC.

This clone was seen a handful of times. V and J are TRBV7-2 and TRBJ1-1; D gene unclear. V was cut by 3 bases and J by 5 bases, with 7 bases left in between. The length of the CDR3 is 12 residues. Germline CDR1 and CDR2: SGHTA and FQGNSA. The CDR3 loop is CASSFAETEAFF. The CDR3 nucleotides read TGTGCCAGCAGCTTCGCGGAAACTGAAGCTTTCTTT.

In its sample, this clone was seen a few times. V gene TRBV6-4 combines with J gene TRBJ2-2, with TRBD1 matching 11 bases. This CDR3 is 16 amino acids long. Germline CDR1 and CDR2: MRHNA and SNTAGT. V shed 0 bases and J 6 bases; nucleotides not matched to a gene: 3. CDR3 sequence: CASSDSPGQGAGELFF. The DNA for the CDR3 is TGTGCCAGCAGTGACTCGCCGGGACAGGGGGCCGGGGAGCTGTTTTTT.

This clone showed up many times. This sequence joins TRBV6-2 or TRBV6-3 and TRBJ1-3; D unclear. Germline V gene sequence: CDR1 MNHEY, CDR2 SVGEGT. The CDR3 contains 13 residues. The V end lost 4 bases, the J end lost 6 bases, and 10 bases lay between the germline ends. The CDR3 here is CASSSDRTNTIYF. The CDR3, as DNA: TGTGCCAGCAGTTCTGACCGAACAAACACCATATATTTT.

In its sample, this clone was seen many times. The chain combines TRBV28 with TRBJ2-3, with D perhaps given as TRBD1 or TRBD2 (6 bases each). V was pared by 8 bases and J by 2 bases, with 11 bases between. The V gene's germline CDR1 is MDHEN and CDR2 SYDVKM. The CDR3 consists of 13 residues. CDR3 loop: CASAGQLTDTQYF. Here the CDR3 DNA reads TGTGCCAGCGCGGGACAACTCACAGATACGCAGTATTTT. The entire variable domain, with the rest obtained from reference TRBV28 and TRBJ2-3, is as follows: DVKVTQSSRYLVKRTGEKVFLECVQDMDHENMFWYRQDPGLGLRLIYFSYDVKMKEKGDIPEGYSVSREKKERFSLILESASTNQTSMYLCASAGQLTDTQYFGPGTRLTVL.

This clone was recorded many times. This chain links TRBV5-1 with TRBJ2-5; TRBD1 is a possible D gene (6 bases). CDR3 length: 17 residues. V was trimmed by 0 bases and J by 0 bases, leaving 15 bases between them. The germline CDR1 and CDR2 sequences are SGHRS and YFSETQ. CDR3 sequence (DNA): TGCGCCAGCAGCTTGGCCATTGGGGGCCAGTACCAAGAGACCCAGTACTTC. Residues: CASSLAIGGQYQETQYF. Complete variable domain (other parts from reference TRBV5-1 and TRBJ2-5): KAGVTQTPRYLIKTRGQQVTLSCSPISGHRSVSWYQQTPGQGLQFLFEYFSETQRNKGNFPGRFSGRQFSNSRSEMNVSTLELGDSALYLCASSLAIGGQYQETQYFGPGTRLLVL.

J is TRBJ1-1 and V is TRBV6-2 or TRBV6-3; 8 bases are a match to TRBD1. Germline V gene data show CDR1 as MNHEY and CDR2 as SVGEGT. With 11 bases clipped from V and 7 bases from J, the junction kept 12 bases outside the gene matches. The CDR3 runs 13 residues. CDR3 coding DNA: TGTGCCGGCGGGGACAGGTCAAGCAATGAAGCTTTCTTT. Translation: CAGGDRSSNEAFF.

This clone was seen ten or more times. J is TRBJ2-1 and V is TRBV20-1; TRBD1 matches at 8 bases. Germline V gene data show CDR1 as DFQATT and CDR2 as SNEGSKA (reference sequence). Trimming cost V 3 bases and J 6 bases; bases outside gene matches: 10. The CDR3 is 15 residues long. The CDR3 reads CSASPQTGDFNEQFF. The DNA for the CDR3 is TGCAGTGCTAGTCCCCAGACAGGGGACTTCAATGAGCAGTTCTTC.

This clone was recorded once. Likely a read error: the CDR3 ends without its conserved phenylalanine or tryptophan. No DNA is shown, since the ends of the CDR3 on it are uncertain; the CDR3 is the one TCRdb lists. This sequence joins TRBV24-1 and TRBJ2-3; whether TRBD1, the table's D call, matches the DNA was not checked. A total of 15 residues make up the CDR3, ends included. Germline CDR1 reads KGHDR; CDR2 reads SFDVKD. This chain's CDR3 is CATSDFRQGTDTQNC.

This clone is termed medium-sized. The CDR3 reads CASSRTNSPLHF. The CDR3 nucleotides are TGTGCCAGCAGTAGGACTAATTCACCCCTCCACTTT. This chain connects TRBV6-2 or TRBV6-3 to TRBJ1-6; no reliable D call. The CDR3 runs 12 residues. Trimming took 5 bases from V and 6 from J, leaving 5 bases between them. Germline assignment: CDR1 MNHEY and CDR2 SVGEGT.

This clone came up many times. This sequence joins TRBV5-4 and TRBJ1-2; D is unresolved. V was clipped by 0 bases and J by 7 bases, with 16 bases between them. From germline, CDR1 is SGHNT and CDR2 YYREEE (reference sequence). CDR3 length: 15 amino acids. Here the CDR3 reads CASSLEASMPSGYTF. The CDR3 nucleotides are TGTGCCAGCAGCTTGGAGGCTTCTATGCCCAGTGGCTACACCTTC.

The CDR3 protein is CSATRSLGNQPQHF. DNA of the CDR3: TGCAGCGCAACGCGGTCGCTGGGGAATCAGCCCCAGCATTTT. The gene calls are TRBV20-1 and TRBJ1-5, with unresolved D. The CDR3 extends over 14 amino acids. Germline V lookup: CDR1 DFQATT, CDR2 SNEGSKA (reference sequence).

This clone was detected many times. The chain is built from TRBV30 and TRBJ1-4; 7 bases fit TRBD1. Germline V gene lookup returns CDR1 GTSNPN and CDR2 SVGIG (reference sequence). V trimming: 1 base; J trimming: 4 bases; junction bases outside the gene matches: 6. The CDR3 covers 15 residues. The CDR3 DNA is TGTGCCTGGAGTGACCGACAGGGAGGTAATGAAAAACTGTTTTTT. It is translated as CAWSDRQGGNEKLFF.

Remarks on this clone: The junction does not match germline at one end; this may be a read error. J is TRBJ2-7 and V is TRBV3-1; 8 nucleotides match TRBD1. This CDR3 spans 15 amino acids. The germline V gene encodes CDR1 LGHDT and CDR2 YNNKEL (reference sequence). This CDR3 is CASSHPGQGLYDENF. The CDR3 DNA follows: TGTGCCAGCAGCCATCCCGGACAGGGACTCTACGATGAGAACTTC.

Comments on this clone: The same CDR3 can be traced to other DNA sequences in this sample. V gene TRBV5-6 combines with J gene TRBJ2-7; the match to TRBD1 covers 12 bases. With 0 bases clipped from V and 11 bases from J, the junction kept 3 bases outside the gene matches. The CDR3 sequence is 13 residues long. Looked up from germline, CDR1 is SGHDT and CDR2 is YYEEEE. CDR3 in amino acids: CASSLEGQGAEYF. CDR3 nucleotides: TGTGCCAGCAGCTTGGAGGGACAGGGGGCGGAGTACTTC.

This clone was recorded many times. This chain connects TRBV19 to TRBJ2-5; D is perhaps TRBD2 (6 bases). Between the trimmed V and J ends, which lost 4 bases and 5 bases, there was a span of 14 bases. The CDR3 contains 14 residues. Per germline, CDR1 LNHDA and CDR2 SQIVND (reference sequence). In DNA, the CDR3 is TGTGCCAGTAGTACTGCCGGGGGTCGGGAGACCCAGTACTTC. It yields the protein CASSTAGGRETQYF.

This clone was counted ten times or more. The CDR3 DNA sequence: TGTGCCAGCAGCCTGGGGGGGAGGGTCCACGAGCAGTACTTC. This translates into CASSLGGRVHEQYF. The V and J genes are TRBV3-1 and TRBJ2-7; 7 nucleotides match TRBD2. The CDR3 is 14 amino acids. Per the germline V gene, CDR1 is LGHDT and CDR2 is YNNKEL (reference sequence). The trim removed 4 bases at V and 5 bases at J, leaving 8 bases unmatched.

V gene TRBV5-6 combines with J gene TRBJ2-5, with 7 bases identical to TRBD2. The CDR3 has 15 amino acids. Germline V gene sequence: CDR1 SGHDT, CDR2 YYEEEE. The ends lost 1 base at V and 1 base at J; junction bases unmatched: 4. CDR3 nucleotides: TGTGCCAGCAGCTTGTTCCGACTAGCCCAAGAGACCCAGTACTTC. It codes for CASSLFRLAQETQYF.

This clone was picked up many times. V and J are TRBV6-1 and TRBJ2-3; no clear D. CDR1 is MNHNS and CDR2 is SASEGT in the germline V gene. This CDR3 comprises 14 residues. The ends were cut back, 6 bases at V and 3 bases at J, with 13 bases in the middle. The CDR3 coding sequence is TGTGCCAGCAGGGATATGGAAAGTACAGATACGCAGTATTTT. It encodes CASRDMESTDTQYF.

CDR3 in amino acids: CATSARAGSNQPQHF. CDR3 in DNA: TGTGCCACCAGTGCCAGGGCCGGGAGCAATCAGCCCCAGCATTTT. The chain carries TRBV24-1 and TRBJ1-5; a weak D match, TRBD1 (5 bases). There are 15 residues in the CDR3. Germline-derived CDR1 and CDR2 are KGHDR and SFDVKD. V was shortened by 5 bases and J by 1 base, with 11 bases between the two germline ends.

Concerning this clone itself: Being one base from a much bigger clone, this may be a read error. This chain uses TRBV18 with TRBJ1-6, with 9 bases fitting TRBD1. This CDR3 is built from 15 residues. The V gene's germline CDR1 is KGHSH and CDR2 LQKENI. CDR3 DNA: TGTGCCAGCCCACCAGAGACAGGGGGAAATTCACCCCTCCACTTT. Residues: CASPPETGGNSPLHF.

The chain carries TRBV6-1 and TRBJ1-6, with D possibly matching TRBD1 (6 bases). The V end was cut by 6 bases, the J end by 0 bases, with 12 bases between. Germline V gene lookup returns CDR1 MNHNS and CDR2 SASEGT. The CDR3 runs 16 residues. Written as DNA, the CDR3 is TGTGCCAGCAGCACCGACAGGAGCTCCTATAATTCACCCCTCCACTTT. Protein sequence: CASSTDRSSYNSPLHF.

The V call is TRBV14, the J call TRBJ2-7, with D perhaps TRBD2 (5 bases). Per the germline V gene, CDR1 is SGHDN and CDR2 is FVKESK. Trimming shortened V by 1 base and J by 2 bases, and 12 bases separated the two germline ends. The CDR3 is 15 residues long. This CDR3 reads CASSQAGPRAYEQYF. The CDR3 DNA reads TGTGCCAGCAGCCAAGCGGGTCCGCGGGCCTACGAGCAGTACTTC.

Note on this clone: At one boundary the junction diverges from the germline segment, which might be a read error. This chain links TRBV11-2 with TRBJ1-3; 9 bases line up with TRBD1. CDR1 and CDR2 from the germline V gene are SGHAT and FQNNGV. The CDR3 covers 16 residues. CDR3 bases: TGTGCCAACAGCTTATGGGGACAGGGAACTGGAAACACCATATATTTT. The encoded protein is CANSLWGQGTGNTIYF. Looking up the rest from reference TRBV11-2 and TRBJ1-3 gives the full variable domain: EAGVAQSPRYKIIEKRQSVAFWCNPISGHATLYWYQQILGQGPKLLIQFQNNGVVDDSQLPKDRFSAERLKGVDSTLKIQPAKLEDSAVYLCANSLWGQGTGNTIYFGEGSWLTVV.

Many counts were recorded for this clone. The chain joins TRBV19 to TRBJ2-7; 10 nucleotides agree with TRBD1. This CDR3 is built from 16 residues. V was pared by 3 bases and J by 0 bases, with 5 bases of the junction left unmatched. CDR1 and CDR2 (germline): LNHDA, SQIVND (reference sequence). CDR3 DNA: TGTGCCAGTAGTATGGGGACAGGGGCTATCTCCTACGAGCAGTACTTC. Amino acids: CASSMGTGAISYEQYF.

This clone is termed large. The chain couples TRBV12-3 or TRBV12-4 to TRBJ2-7; D gene uncertain. Trimming shortened V by 6 bases and J by 1 base, and 13 bases separated the two germline ends. The CDR3 has 14 amino acids. The CDR3 region is CASSRHTGSYEQYF. CDR3 nucleotide sequence: TGTGCCAGCAGCCGACATACGGGTTCCTACGAGCAGTACTTC.

As DNA, the CDR3 is TGTGCCAGCAGCTTAGATCTAGGGATTGAAAGAAACACTGAAGCTTTCTTT. It is translated as CASSLDLGIERNTEAFF. This rearrangement joins TRBV11-2 to TRBJ1-1; D unresolved. CDR1 SGHAT and CDR2 FQNNGV come from the germline V gene. Deletions cut 0 bases from V and 2 bases from J, with 16 bases between. CDR3 size: 17 residues.

This clone was seen ten or more times. DNA of the CDR3: TGCAGTGCTAGAGATCCCGCGGGGAGCTCCTACAATGAGCAGTTCTTC. Its translation: CSARDPAGSSYNEQFF. J is TRBJ2-1 and V is TRBV20-1; TRBD2 is a possible D gene (6 bases). CDR3 length: 16 residues. Germline V gene data show CDR1 as DFQATT and CDR2 as SNEGSKA (reference sequence). With 0 bases removed from V and 0 bases from J, the gap between germline ends came to 12 bases.

This rearrangement joins TRBV28 to TRBJ1-2, with 8 bases fitting TRBD1. The trim removed 9 bases at V and 3 bases at J, leaving 9 bases unmatched. Germline-derived CDR1 and CDR2 are MDHEN and SYDVKM. The CDR3 spans 14 residues. CDR3 residues: CASNSGQGYYGYTF. CDR3 coding DNA: TGTGCCAGTAATTCAGGACAGGGATACTATGGCTACACCTTC.

The chain combines TRBV11-2 with TRBJ2-3; D remains ambiguous. CDR3 length: 12 residues. Trimming shortened V by 10 bases and J by 5 bases, and 13 bases separated the two germline ends. Germline V gene data show CDR1 as SGHAT and CDR2 as FQNNGV. The CDR3 loop reads CAISLGRDTQYF. The CDR3 DNA reads as TGTGCCATTAGCTTAGGTCGAGATACGCAGTATTTT.